The clone carrying this TCR beta chain has more than one count but fewer than ten. RNA transcripts yielded amplified TCR beta CDR3 regions. The HTBI primer set drove a first-round RT-PCR of the TCR CDR3. Each CDR3 protein is one row after TCRdb ran MiXCR on the multiplex PCR reads. This sample has 250,000 to 300,000 distinct CDR3 sequences; over 12% occur once, and the top ten carry around 30%. V shed 1 base, J shed 5 bases, and the junction held 4 bases outside the gene matches. Germline values: CDR1 MGHDK, CDR2 SYGVNS. This CDR3 spans 15 amino acids. This specimen belongs to a study of T cells in Graves' hyperthyroidism and ophthalmopathy.

The sequenced sample was blood. This TCR derives from a woman in her 50s with Graves' hyperthyroidism that later progressed to Graves' ophthalmopathy. The rearrangement links TRBV25-1 to TRBJ2-5, with TRBD1 matching over 10 bases. The CDR3 region is CASSEWTGGTETQYF. The CDR3 nucleotides are TGTGCCAGCAGTGAATGGACAGGGGGGACGGAGACCCAGTACTTC. Full variable domain (remainder filled in from reference TRBV25-1 and TRBJ2-5): EADIYQTPRYLVIGTGKKITLECSQTMGHDKMYWYQQDPGMELHLIHYSYGVNSTEKGDLSSESTVSRIRTEHFPLTLESARPSHTSQYLCASSEWTGGTETQYFGPGTRLLVL.